This TCR beta chain is from a study of a mutant IDH1 vaccine in newly diagnosed glioma. Study background: Treated patients showed a male proportion of about 62%, a female proportion of about 38%, and a mean age of around 39 years.

A note on this clone: Its target is not known.

Time point described: week 47, end of study. A single vaccine dose contained 300 ug of mutant IDH1 20-mer peptide, and topical imiquimod was used with it. The donors had new WHO grade 3 or 4 astrocytomas; these were IDH1-mutant and ATRX-lost. After removal of 5 bases from V and 6 bases from J, the junction contained 6 bases not matched to a gene. The germline V gene encodes CDR1 MNHNY and CDR2 SVGAGI (reference sequence). This CDR3 has 14 residues. Data came from immunoSEQ multiplex PCR; TCRdb stores just in-frame clones and leaves some out. The table records 50,000 to 65,000 clones, roughly 80% of them present only once.

Sequenced material: PBMCs, taken from a glioma patient whose treatment included an IDH1 peptide vaccine. The chain links TRBV6-6 to TRBJ1-5; the match to TRBD1 covers 8 bases. The sequence was collected from a woman aged 45-65 years with glioma. CDR3 nucleotide sequence: TGTGCCAGCAGTCCCGGGACAGGCCCTCAGCCCCAGCATTTT. Its translation: CASSPGTGPQPQHF.